Given below is one T cell receptor beta chain in context. Its target is not known. Germline CDR1 and CDR2: MDHEN and SYDVKM. This CDR3 contains 16 residues. J was trimmed by 8 bases and V by 2 bases; bases with no gene match: 11. The method was immunoSEQ multiplex PCR; TCRdb's version includes in-frame clones alone and lacks a portion of them. Among around 93,000 clones listed, 75% to 95% were seen once. The sample is drawn from a study of graft-versus-host responses after intestinal transplantation. The genes are TRBV28 and TRBJ2-1, with 8 bases that match TRBD1. The source of this sequence is a human donor who received an intestinal transplant. This specimen consisted of unstimulated CD8+ T cells sorted from spleen or lymph node cells, obtained before intestinal transplant. For the CDR3, the DNA is TGTGCCAGCAGTTTAGAGAGTCAGGGGGCCCCCGATGAGCAGTTCTTC. It codes for CASSLESQGAPDEQFF.